This TCR beta chain came from a study of T cell repertoires in cytomegalovirus infection. In the study overall: A matching HLA type, together with CMV infection, was signaled by public TCR beta signatures. Broader study findings: Frequencies of public TCR beta families were cumulated, and this identified carriers of CMV plus the relevant HLA.

This clonotype was detected many times. What it binds is unknown. MiXCR was run by TCRdb on the reads, yielding one entry per CDR3 protein. The table has around 310,000 distinct CDR3 sequences, roughly 15% seen once. The source of this sequence is a human donor in good health (CMV status not recorded). Some clones in this sample may be carry-over from other donors' samples. Sequencing was carried out using PBMCs.

CDR3 in DNA: TGTGCCAGCAGCTCAGACAGTACTAACTATGGCTACACCTTC. Amino acids: CASSSDSTNYGYTF. The chain is built from TRBV7-2 and TRBJ1-2; a possible D gene is TRBD1 (5 bases). Germline-derived CDR1 and CDR2 are SGHTA and FQGNSA. Between the trimmed V and J ends, which lost 4 bases and 0 bases, there was a span of 9 bases. The CDR3 consists of 14 residues.